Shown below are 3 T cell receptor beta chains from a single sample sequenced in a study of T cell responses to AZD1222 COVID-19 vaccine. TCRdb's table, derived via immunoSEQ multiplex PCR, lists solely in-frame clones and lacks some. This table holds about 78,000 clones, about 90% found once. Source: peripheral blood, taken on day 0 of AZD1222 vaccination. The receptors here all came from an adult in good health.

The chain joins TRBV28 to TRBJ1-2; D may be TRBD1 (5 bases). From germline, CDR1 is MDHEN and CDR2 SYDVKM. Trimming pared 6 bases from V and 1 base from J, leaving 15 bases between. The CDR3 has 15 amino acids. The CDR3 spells CASSLAGGGNYGYTF. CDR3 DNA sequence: TGTGCCAGCAGCCTGGCGGGGGGTGGTAACTATGGCTACACCTTC.

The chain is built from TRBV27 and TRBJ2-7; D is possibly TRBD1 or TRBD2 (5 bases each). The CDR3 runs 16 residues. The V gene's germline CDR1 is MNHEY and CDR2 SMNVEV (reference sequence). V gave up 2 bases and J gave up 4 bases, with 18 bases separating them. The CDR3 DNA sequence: TGTGCCAGCAGTTTAGGGGCTGGGGGTCTCGGGTACGAGCAGTACTTC. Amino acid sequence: CASSLGAGGLGYEQYF.

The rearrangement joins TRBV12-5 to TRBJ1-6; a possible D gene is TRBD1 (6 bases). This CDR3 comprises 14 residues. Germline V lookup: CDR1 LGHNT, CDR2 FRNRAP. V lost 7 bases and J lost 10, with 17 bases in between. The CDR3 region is CASVWGGGESPLHF. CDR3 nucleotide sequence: TGTGCTAGTGTTTGGGGGGGCGGGGAATCACCCCTCCACTTT.